This is a list of T cell receptor beta chains from one sample in a study of T cell responses to AZD1222 COVID-19 vaccine. The method was immunoSEQ multiplex PCR; TCRdb's version includes in-frame clones alone and lacks a portion of them. The profile shows 70,000 or so clones, around 87% of them singletons. The sequences come from peripheral blood, collected on day 0 of AZD1222 vaccination. The origin of the receptors is an adult in good health. CDR3s include the opening cysteine and the closing phenylalanine or tryptophan. D genes are given only for firm matches. Clone sizes are given selectively: once, few, many, or a class where the clone is expanded.

CDR3 protein: CASSPYGQGEETQYF
CDR3 DNA: TGTGCCAGCAGCCCTTATGGACAGGGGGAAGAGACCCAGTACTTC
clone size: NA
V gene: TRBV3-1/TRBV3-2
J gene: TRBJ2-5
D gene: TRBD1

CDR3 protein: CASRIRGRNTEAFF
CDR3 DNA: TGTGCCAGCCGAATAAGGGGGCGGAACACTGAAGCTTTCTTT
clone size: once
V gene: TRBV5-6
J gene: TRBJ1-1
D gene: TRBD1

CDR3 protein: CASSLRGKVSYEQYF
CDR3 DNA: TGTGCCAGCAGTTTACGGGGGAAGGTTAGCTACGAGCAGTACTTC
clone size: once
V gene: TRBV28
J gene: TRBJ2-7
D gene: NA

CDR3 protein: CAWHTGRTEAFF
CDR3 DNA: TGTGCCTGGCATACAGGGCGGACTGAAGCTTTCTTT
clone size: NA
V gene: TRBV30
J gene: TRBJ1-1
D gene: NA

CDR3 protein: CASSEEDGLAGRDTQYF
CDR3 DNA: TGTGCCAGCAGCGAAGAAGACGGACTAGCGGGTAGAGATACGCAGTATTTT
clone size: NA
V gene: TRBV9
J gene: TRBJ2-3
D gene: TRBD2

CDR3 protein: CASSLRQGSTGELFF
CDR3 DNA: TGTGCCAGTAGTCTCCGACAGGGAAGCACCGGGGAGCTGTTTTTT
clone size: NA
V gene: TRBV19
J gene: TRBJ2-2
D gene: TRBD1

CDR3 protein: CASSLGDRGTYEQYF
CDR3 DNA: TGTGCCAGCAGCCTAGGGGACAGGGGAACCTACGAGCAGTACTTC
clone size: NA
V gene: TRBV7-2
J gene: TRBJ2-7
D gene: TRBD1

CDR3 protein: CASSQDLNPTGSTF
CDR3 DNA: TGTGCCAGCAGCCAAGACCTGAACCCGACAGGCTCCACCTTC
clone size: few
V gene: TRBV3-1/TRBV3-2
J gene: TRBJ1-2
D gene: NA

CDR3 protein: CASIDQRGGNTGELFF
CDR3 DNA: TGTGCCAGCATTGATCAGCGGGGGGGCAACACCGGGGAGCTGTTTTTT
clone size: NA
V gene: TRBV5-4
J gene: TRBJ2-2
D gene: TRBD2

CDR3 protein: CASSLSGSTEQYF
CDR3 DNA: TGTGCCAGCAGCTTATCTGGCAGCACCGAGCAGTACTTC
clone size: NA
V gene: TRBV7-3
J gene: TRBJ2-7
D gene: NA

CDR3 protein: CASSPGTGGSYEQYF
CDR3 DNA: TGTGCCAGCTCACCCGGGACAGGGGGCTCCTACGAGCAGTACTTC
clone size: NA
V gene: TRBV18
J gene: TRBJ2-7
D gene: TRBD1

CDR3 protein: CASSSGTLSHNEQFF
CDR3 DNA: TGTGCCAGCAGCTCCGGGACACTCTCGCACAATGAGCAGTTCTTC
clone size: NA
V gene: TRBV3-1/TRBV3-2
J gene: TRBJ2-1
D gene: NA

CDR3 protein: CASTLLTEAFF
CDR3 DNA: TGTGCCAGCACCCTCCTCACTGAAGCTTTCTTT
clone size: NA
V gene: TRBV28
J gene: TRBJ1-1
D gene: NA

CDR3 protein: CASSFSNEQYF
CDR3 DNA: TGCGCCAGCAGCTTTTCAAACGAGCAGTACTTC
clone size: NA
V gene: TRBV5-1
J gene: TRBJ2-7
D gene: NA

CDR3 protein: CASSLAETQYF
CDR3 DNA: TGTGCCAGCAGTTTAGCGGAGACCCAGTACTTC
clone size: NA
V gene: TRBV12-3/TRBV12-4
J gene: TRBJ2-5
D gene: NA

CDR3 protein: CSASGQVLGKLFF
CDR3 DNA: TGCAGTGCTAGTGGACAGGTCTTGGGAAAACTGTTTTTT
clone size: NA
V gene: TRBV20-1
J gene: TRBJ1-4
D gene: TRBD1

CDR3 protein: CASSQESGDGFQPQHF
CDR3 DNA: TGCGCCAGCAGCCAAGAAAGTGGGGACGGGTTTCAGCCCCAGCATTTT
clone size: NA
V gene: TRBV4-1
J gene: TRBJ1-5
D gene: NA

CDR3 protein: CASSFRDRGDTEAFF
CDR3 DNA: TGTGCCAGCAGCTTTCGGGACAGGGGGGACACTGAAGCTTTCTTT
clone size: NA
V gene: TRBV5-8
J gene: TRBJ1-1
D gene: TRBD1

CDR3 protein: CASSLATDYGYTF
CDR3 DNA: TGTGCCAGCAGTTTAGCGACAGACTATGGCTACACCTTC
clone size: many
V gene: TRBV28
J gene: TRBJ1-2
D gene: NA

CDR3 protein: CASSLLHYNEQFF
CDR3 DNA: TGTGCCAGCAGCTTGCTCCACTACAATGAGCAGTTCTTC
clone size: NA
V gene: TRBV5-4
J gene: TRBJ2-1
D gene: NA

CDR3 protein: CASMTTPSGNTIYF
CDR3 DNA: TGTGCCAGCATGACGACCCCCTCTGGAAACACCATATATTTT
clone size: NA
V gene: TRBV6-5
J gene: TRBJ1-3
D gene: NA

CDR3 protein: CAWSFSATSRNSPLHF
CDR3 DNA: TGTGCCTGGAGTTTTTCAGCGACAAGTAGGAATTCACCCCTCCACTTT
clone size: NA
V gene: TRBV30
J gene: TRBJ1-6
D gene: NA

CDR3 protein: CAWETGARGYTF
CDR3 DNA: TGTGCCTGGGAAACAGGGGCCCGGGGCTACACCTTC
clone size: NA
V gene: TRBV30
J gene: TRBJ1-2
D gene: TRBD1

CDR3 protein: CASSQDYTSTDTQYF
CDR3 DNA: TGTGCCAGCAGCCAGGACTATACTAGCACAGATACGCAGTATTTT
clone size: NA
V gene: TRBV3-1/TRBV3-2
J gene: TRBJ2-3
D gene: NA

CDR3 protein: CASSMGTAYGYTF
CDR3 DNA: TGTGCCAGTAGTATGGGGACAGCCTATGGCTACACCTTC
clone size: NA
V gene: TRBV19
J gene: TRBJ1-2
D gene: TRBD1

CDR3 protein: CAWSLTGGNSPLHF
CDR3 DNA: TGTGCCTGGAGTCTGACAGGGGGGAATTCACCCCTCCACTTT
clone size: NA
V gene: TRBV30
J gene: TRBJ1-6
D gene: TRBD1

CDR3 protein: CASSLDGKLGGYTF
CDR3 DNA: TGTGCCAGCAGTCTTGACGGGAAGCTTGGCGGCTACACCTTC
clone size: NA
V gene: TRBV27
J gene: TRBJ1-2
D gene: NA

CDR3 protein: CASSQASGGTDTQYF
CDR3 DNA: TGTGCCAGCAGCCAAGCTAGCGGGGGCACAGATACGCAGTATTTT
clone size: NA
V gene: TRBV4-2
J gene: TRBJ2-3
D gene: TRBD2

CDR3 protein: CASSPWDRPYEQYF
CDR3 DNA: TGTGCCAGCAGTCCCTGGGACAGACCCTACGAGCAGTACTTC
clone size: NA
V gene: TRBV6-2/TRBV6-3
J gene: TRBJ2-7
D gene: TRBD1

CDR3 protein: CASRVPSGNTIYF
CDR3 DNA: TGTGCCAGCAGGGTGCCCTCTGGAAACACCATATATTTT
clone size: NA
V gene: TRBV28
J gene: TRBJ1-3
D gene: NA

CDR3 protein: CASSVGTGKQPQHF
CDR3 DNA: TGTGCCAGCAGCGTAGGAACAGGGAAGCAGCCCCAGCATTTT
clone size: NA
V gene: TRBV9
J gene: TRBJ1-5
D gene: NA

CDR3 protein: CASSSMTNYGYTF
CDR3 DNA: TGTGCCAGCAGCTCAATGACAAATTATGGCTACACCTTC
clone size: NA
V gene: TRBV27
J gene: TRBJ1-2
D gene: NA

CDR3 protein: CASSPGDGIAFF
CDR3 DNA: TGTGCCAGCTCACCAGGTGACGGAATAGCTTTCTTT
clone size: NA
V gene: TRBV18
J gene: TRBJ1-1
D gene: NA

CDR3 protein: CASNQGGGSNQPQHF
CDR3 DNA: TGTGCCAGCAACCAAGGGGGGGGTAGCAATCAGCCCCAGCATTTT
clone size: NA
V gene: TRBV6-5
J gene: TRBJ1-5
D gene: NA

CDR3 protein: CASSIVAGGNLNEQFF
CDR3 DNA: TGTGCCAGCAGCATTGTAGCGGGGGGGAATTTAAATGAGCAGTTCTTC
clone size: NA
V gene: TRBV9
J gene: TRBJ2-1
D gene: TRBD2

CDR3 protein: CASSVGTGSAETQYF
CDR3 DNA: TGTGCCAGCAGCGTAGGGACAGGGAGTGCAGAGACCCAGTACTTC
clone size: NA
V gene: TRBV9
J gene: TRBJ2-5
D gene: TRBD1

CDR3 protein: CASSLGVGGGNTGELFF
CDR3 DNA: TGTGCCAGCAGCTTAGGGGTCGGCGGGGGGAACACCGGGGAGCTGTTTTTT
clone size: NA
V gene: TRBV7-2
J gene: TRBJ2-2
D gene: TRBD2

CDR3 protein: CASSPGQGRDNSPLHF
CDR3 DNA: TGTGCCAGCAGCCCTGGCCAGGGTAGAGACAATTCACCCCTCCACTTT
clone size: NA
V gene: TRBV5-6
J gene: TRBJ1-6
D gene: NA

CDR3 protein: CASSQLAGGTAFYEQYF
CDR3 DNA: TGTGCCAGCAGCCAACTCGCTGGCGGGACGGCTTTTTACGAGCAGTACTTC
clone size: NA
V gene: TRBV28
J gene: TRBJ2-7
D gene: NA

CDR3 protein: CASSWTGGNNSPLHF
CDR3 DNA: TGTGCCAGCAGCTGGACAGGGGGTAATAATTCACCCCTCCACTTT
clone size: NA
V gene: TRBV5-4
J gene: TRBJ1-6
D gene: TRBD1

CDR3 protein: CASSIRTENEKLFF
CDR3 DNA: TGTGCCAGCAGCATTAGGACAGAGAATGAAAAACTGTTTTTT
clone size: once
V gene: TRBV7-2
J gene: TRBJ1-4
D gene: NA

CDR3 protein: CASSFGGQNTEAFF
CDR3 DNA: TGTGCCAGCAGCTTCGGAGGGCAGAACACTGAAGCTTTCTTT
clone size: NA
V gene: TRBV7-9
J gene: TRBJ1-1
D gene: NA